The clone carrying this TCR beta chain has ten or more counts. Its antigen is not known. The data belong to a study of tumor and adjacent non-tumor tissue in lung cancer. Study results and caveats: Higher tumor TCR diversity was associated with shorter survival. Significantly higher TCR diversity was found in tumor than normal lung.

No cell sorting was done before RNA was extracted from the tissue. Distant lung tissue was collected more than 3 cm away from the tumor edge. Chemotherapy-naive patients with new lung cancer underwent thoracic surgery in China, August–November 2014. The library came from three nested PCR rounds adapted from ARM-PCR protocols. MiXCR was run by TCRdb on the multiplex PCR reads, yielding one entry per CDR3 protein. The data show approximately 77,000 distinct CDR3 sequences, 70% to 90% seen once. The CDR3 consists of 13 residues. From germline, CDR1 is PRHDT and CDR2 FYEKMQ (reference sequence). Trimming stripped 5 bases from V and 7 bases from J, with 15 bases between.

Specimen: distant non-tumor lung tissue. This TCR derives from a man in his sixties with non-small cell lung cancer. The rearrangement joins TRBV13 to TRBJ2-7; the D gene could be TRBD1 or TRBD2 (6 bases each). The CDR3 DNA sequence: TGTGCCAGCAGCCCCGGAGGGGGGTTGGAGCAGTACTTC. It specifies CASSPGGGLEQYF.